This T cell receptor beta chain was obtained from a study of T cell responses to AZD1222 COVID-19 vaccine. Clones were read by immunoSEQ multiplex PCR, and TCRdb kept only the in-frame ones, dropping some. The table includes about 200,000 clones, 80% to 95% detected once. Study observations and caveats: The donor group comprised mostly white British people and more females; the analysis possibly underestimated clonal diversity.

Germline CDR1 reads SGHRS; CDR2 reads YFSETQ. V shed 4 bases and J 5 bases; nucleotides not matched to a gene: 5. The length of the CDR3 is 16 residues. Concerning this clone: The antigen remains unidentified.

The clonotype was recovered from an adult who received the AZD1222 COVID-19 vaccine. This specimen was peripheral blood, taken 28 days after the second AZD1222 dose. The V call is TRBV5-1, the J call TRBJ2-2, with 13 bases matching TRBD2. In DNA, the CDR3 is TGCGCCAGCAGCGTACTAGCGGGAGGGGTGACCGGGGAGCTGTTTTTT. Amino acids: CASSVLAGGVTGELFF.